This entry concerns a single T cell receptor beta chain. Healthy Caucasians, and only they, were the donors. The entry originates in a study of identical twins. Germline CDR1 reads MDHEN; CDR2 reads SYDVKM. V shed 3 bases and J shed 4 bases, with 14 bases lying between them. The length of the CDR3 is 15 residues. A template switching step contributed a universal primer site, while unique molecular identifiers were present in the cDNA. Using its own MiXCR run on the 5' RACE reads, TCRdb lists one record per CDR3 protein. The table lists fewer than 250,000 distinct CDR3 sequences, 6% to 8.5% of them singletons. This sample was also put to use in a study of yellow fever vaccine responses in identical twins. As that report states: On the reported evidence, twins' vaccine T cell responses seemed partly convergent and partly personalized.

The chain links TRBV28 to TRBJ2-3; possible D gene TRBD2, 6 bases. Source material: CD8+ T cells sorted from blood. This clonotype originated in a woman younger than 35 in good health. The CDR3 here is CASSLSGERADTQYF. CDR3 coding DNA: TGTGCCAGCAGTTTGTCGGGGGAGAGGGCAGATACGCAGTATTTT. Filled out from reference TRBV28 and TRBJ2-3, the complete variable domain reads DVKVTQSSRYLVKRTGEKVFLECVQDMDHENMFWYRQDPGLGLRLIYFSYDVKMKEKGDIPEGYSVSREKKERFSLILESASTNQTSMYLCASSLSGERADTQYFGPGTRLTVL.